Below, 2 T cell receptor beta chains from the same sample are listed, as sequenced in a study. Cells sorted as Tregs were CD4+, CD25+ and CD127-/low. TRBV12-4/TRBJ1-2 clonotypes were amplified with adaptor-ligated barcode primers. MiXCR, applied by TCRdb to the multiplex PCR reads, yields one record per CDR3 protein. Altogether approximately 360 distinct CDR3 sequences are present, approximately 33% being singletons, with the ten largest covering about 33%. Sequences were obtained from tumor-infiltrating Tregs sorted from the breast tumor. These receptors were taken from a female donor with breast cancer.

In this sample, this clonotype turned up many times. This chain's CDR3 is CASSPGHVNYGYTF. The CDR3 DNA reads TGTGCCAGCAGTCCAGGACACGTGAACTATGGCTACACCTTC. The V call is TRBV12-3 or TRBV12-4, the J call TRBJ1-2; possible D gene TRBD1, 5 bases. The V end lost 5 bases, the J end lost 2 bases, and 12 bases lay between the germline ends. The CDR3 has 14 amino acids.

By proportion, this clonotype is hyperexpanded. The J gene is TRBJ1-2, the V gene TRBV12-3 or TRBV12-4; TRBD1 might be the D (5 bases). The V and J ends lost 4 bases and 8 bases respectively, with 17 bases between them. The CDR3 has 14 amino acids. CDR3 residues: CASSYRTRDGGYTF. The CDR3, as DNA: TGTGCCAGCAGTTACCGGACTCGGGACGGCGGCTACACCTTC.